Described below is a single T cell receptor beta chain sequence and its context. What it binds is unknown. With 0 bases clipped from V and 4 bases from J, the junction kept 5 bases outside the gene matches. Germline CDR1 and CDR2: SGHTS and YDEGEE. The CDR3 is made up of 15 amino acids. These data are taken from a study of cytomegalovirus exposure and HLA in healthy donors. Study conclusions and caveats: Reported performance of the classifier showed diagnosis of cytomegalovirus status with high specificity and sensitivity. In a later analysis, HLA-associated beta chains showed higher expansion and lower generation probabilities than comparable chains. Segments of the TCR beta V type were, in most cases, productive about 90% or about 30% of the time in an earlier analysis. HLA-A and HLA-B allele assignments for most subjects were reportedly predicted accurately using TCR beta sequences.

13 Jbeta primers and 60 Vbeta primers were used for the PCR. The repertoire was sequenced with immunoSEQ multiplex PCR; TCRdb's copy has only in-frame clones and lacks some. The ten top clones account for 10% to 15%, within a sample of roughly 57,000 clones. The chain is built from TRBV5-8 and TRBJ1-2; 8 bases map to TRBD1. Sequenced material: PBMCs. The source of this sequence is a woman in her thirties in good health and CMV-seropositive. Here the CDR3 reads CASSLGPGGTYGYTF. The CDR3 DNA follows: TGTGCCAGCAGCTTGGGTCCAGGGGGCACCTATGGCTACACCTTC.